This T cell receptor beta chain was sequenced in a study of T cell changes during pregnancy in multiple sclerosis (dated by TCRdb to between 2018 and 2020). Regarding the research as a whole: The study looked at changes in the T cell repertoire across pregnancy in women with multiple sclerosis.

V is shortened by 3 bases, J by 11 bases, and the region joining them spans 10 bases. The germline V gene (reference sequence) supplies CDR1 LNHDA and CDR2 SQIVND. The CDR3 numbers 11 residues from cysteine through phenylalanine. Only the CDR3 part of the read is kept: 33 bases, read in frame from the first base. Receptors were amplified or captured by the immunoSEQ multiplex PCR assay. The table comes from immuneACCESS by way of TCRdb, which keeps in-frame sequences with V and J called. Part of the clones is missing from these tables; in studies checked, under half for an unresolved V gene and the rest for unknown reasons. Counted in this sample were under 45,000 clones; 90% to 97% of them appeared once. About 1% of the sample goes to the ten largest clones. In this sample, this clone turned up once. Its specific antigen is unknown. There are no base qualities to consult, and no much larger clone falls within one base.

The material was peripheral blood, obtained in the second trimester of pregnancy. The origin of this receptor is a female donor with multiple sclerosis, enrolled in a pregnancy study. The V gene is TRBV19 and the J gene is TRBJ1-2; the D gene is not confidently resolved. CDR3 protein: CASSIGLGYTF. The nucleotide sequence reads TGTGCCAGTAGTATCGGACTTGGGTACACCTTC.